Described below is a single T cell receptor beta chain sequence and its context. Its antigen specificity is not known. The run used a NextSeq 550. The Human TCR Profiling Kit (MiLaboratory) was used to make UMI-labeled 5' RACE TRB cDNA libraries. The full amount of extracted RNA was used for cDNA synthesis, and the full amount of resulting cDNA was used for PCR amplification. Libraries were prepared in parallel with an identical number of PCR cycles. As for the authors' bioinformatics: About 50,000 +/- 10,000 unique UMI-labeled TRB cDNA molecules per library were extracted with MIGEC and MiXCR, with at least two reads per UMI required. On average, each library contained roughly 40,000 +/- 10,000 functional in-frame TRB CDR3 nucleotide clonotypes without stop codons. After downsampling to 5000 UMI-labeled TRB molecules per sample, diversity metrics such as normalized Shannon-Wiener and Chao1 were calculated in VDJtools. VDJtools computed clonotype-size-weighted physicochemical properties of the central five CDR3 residues: interaction energy, strength, volume and Kidera factor 4. Each CDR3 protein sequence appears as one entry after TCRdb reprocessed the reads, and no DNA is included. What appears here as the V and J calls and clone size reflects TCRdb's work, not the paper's. The record for this sample contains roughly 100,000 distinct CDR3 sequences. Clones ranked in the top ten supply roughly 0.38% of the sample.

The data were taken from a study of CXCR3-negative and CXCR3-positive naive CD8 T cells (dated by TCRdb to about 2019). Regarding the research as a whole: In total, some 140 million TRB reads were obtained, which works out to roughly 1.5 +/- 0.3 million reads per library. Data from 11 donors, pooled across two independent experiments, went into the diversity and physicochemical repertoire analyses. TRBV-TRBJ cluster analysis included naive subsets from a handful of donors and memory cells from 3 donors.

General findings and caveats noted by the study authors: CXCR3 expression partially decreased after cryopreservation, so most assays used freshly isolated PBMCs. Both naive subsets had comparably high repertoire diversity, while memory CD8+ T cells had much lower repertoire diversity. Because surface CD5, which has been linked to self-reactivity in mice, was comparable between naive subsets, TCR interaction strength was also inferred from TRB CDR3 physicochemical properties. TRB CDR3s from CXCR3-positive naive cells showed higher hydrophobicity (lower Kidera factor 4), lower energy, and higher strength and volume indices than CXCR3-negative naive cells. Similar TRBV-TRBJ usage was shown by naive CXCR3-negative and CXCR3-positive cells from the same donor, whereas distinct patterns were shown by memory cells.

For CDR1 and CDR2, the germline V gene lists MDHEN and SYDVKM. The CDR3 has 15 amino acids, counting the end cysteine and phenylalanine. The DNA is unrecorded. For each CD8+ T cell subset, flow sorting was done in triplicate, and a few hundred thousand cells per subset went directly into RLT lysis buffer. Naive CD8+ T cells were defined stringently as CD45RO-CCR7+CD27+CD95- to exclude memory contaminants. Standard density gradient centrifugation was used to isolate peripheral blood mononuclear cells from buffy coats. A FACSAria III was used to flow-sort naive CD8+ T cells into CXCR3-negative and CXCR3-positive populations. An RNeasy Mini Kit was used to extract total RNA from the sorted cells.

The TCR comes from a human donor in good health. Some clones in this sample may be carry-over from other donors' samples. Sequenced input: naive CXCR3+ CD8+ T cells from blood. Interpreted using the paper, the cell subset or site label stands for: CD45RO-CCR7+CD27+CD95- naive CD8+ T cells expressing CXCR3 (TNR3+). The chain couples TRBV28 to TRBJ2-5. The CDR3 protein sequence reads: CASSLYGSGLGTQYF.